This T cell receptor (beta chain) was captured by sequencing in a study of shared clonotypes between healthy human individuals. General study findings and limits: Naive CD4 clonotypes overlapped across a handful of donors at approximately 5.5%.

In this sample, this clone turned up many times. What it binds is unknown. The CDR3 loop spans 14 amino acids. Germline assignment: CDR1 ENHRY and CDR2 SYGVKD. Trimming removed 0 bases from V and 2 bases from J, with 6 bases in between. The authors ran the assay at deep level. The assay was immunoSEQ multiplex PCR, and TCRdb's table has in-frame clones only and misses some. The top ten hold approximately 1.5% of the sample, which has 950,000 to 1,100,000 clones, about three quarters seen once. The sequenced sample consisted of memory CD4+ T cells sorted from blood. The subset here: CD45RA-negative fraction. The chain combines TRBV10-3 with TRBJ2-3; the D is unclear. The clonotype was recovered from a man aged 18 to 29 in good health. CDR3 in DNA: TGTGCCATCAGTGAGTCGGCCTCCACAGATACGCAGTATTTT. Translated: CAISESASTDTQYF.